The 21 T cell receptor beta chains in this list originate from one sample, sequenced in a study of blood T cell repertoires in COVID-19. TCRdb's copy holds only in-frame clones and misses some; the assay was immunoSEQ multiplex PCR. This sample has 190,000 or so clones; around four fifths occur once, and the top ten carry 0.95%. Specimen: peripheral blood. The source is a man aged 60 to 69 with COVID-19, enrolled during active disease.

CDR3 sequence reads: CSASQGYGYTF. Written as DNA, the CDR3 is TGCAGTGCTTCCCAGGGTTACGGCTACACCTTC. V and J are TRBV20-1 and TRBJ1-2, with D perhaps TRBD1 (5 bases). CDR1 is DFQATT and CDR2 is SNEGSKA in the germline V gene (reference sequence). Trimming stripped 5 bases from V and 8 bases from J, with 12 bases between. There are 11 residues in the CDR3.

The V and J genes are TRBV5-1 and TRBJ2-2, with 7 bases identical to TRBD2. From germline, CDR1 is SGHRS and CDR2 YFSETQ. This CDR3 has 16 amino acids. V trimming: 4 bases; J trimming: 2 bases; junction bases outside the gene matches: 8. CDR3 region: CASSKASGTNTGELFF. The CDR3 nucleotides read TGCGCCAGCAGCAAGGCGAGCGGGACTAACACCGGGGAGCTGTTTTTT.

The chain links TRBV7-9 to TRBJ1-6; D is perhaps TRBD1 (6 bases). Germline values: CDR1 SEHNR, CDR2 FQNEAQ (reference sequence). The CDR3 contains 16 residues. V was cut by 4 bases and J by 0 bases, with 10 bases left in between. CDR3 protein: CASSSSTGSYNSPLHF. DNA for the CDR3: TGTGCCAGCAGCTCGTCGACAGGCTCCTATAATTCACCCCTCCACTTT.

This CDR3 reads CASRRGVTGELFF. As DNA, the CDR3 is TGTGCCAGCAGGCGGGGGGTCACCGGGGAGCTGTTTTTT. V and J are TRBV2 and TRBJ2-2; 8 positions agree with TRBD2. The germline V gene encodes CDR1 SNHLY and CDR2 FYNNEI. CDR3 size: 13 residues. With 6 bases clipped from V and 4 bases from J, the junction kept 1 base outside the gene matches.

The chain joins TRBV29-1 to TRBJ1-1; tentatively, D is TRBD1 (5 bases). Deletions cut 4 bases from V and 1 base from J, with 10 bases between. The CDR3 loop spans 13 amino acids. Germline CDR1 SQVTM, CDR2 ANQGSEA. Here the CDR3 DNA reads TGCAGCGTTGGGGTGGGGCAGAACACTGAAGCTTTCTTT. It is translated as CSVGVGQNTEAFF.

CDR3 in DNA: TGTGCCAGCAGCTTGGAAGGGGGCTCCTACGAGCAGTACTTC. This gives the protein CASSLEGGSYEQYF. The chain uses TRBV5-5 and TRBJ2-7, with D possibly TRBD1 on 6 matching bases. V shed 0 bases and J shed 0 bases, with 7 bases lying between them. The germline gives CDR1 SGHKS, CDR2 YYEKEE (reference sequence). This CDR3 contains 14 residues.

J is TRBJ1-1 and V is TRBV7-2, with a tentative D call TRBD1 (6 bases). The CDR3 is 15 amino acids. V lost 5 bases to trimming and J lost 1 base, with 14 bases between them. The germline gives CDR1 SGHTA, CDR2 FQGNSA. The CDR3 sequence: CASSPQGRRNTEAFF. The CDR3 DNA follows: TGTGCCAGCAGCCCCCAGGGGCGACGGAACACTGAAGCTTTCTTT.

The genes are TRBV29-1 and TRBJ2-7; 7 nucleotides match TRBD1. The CDR3 loop spans 13 amino acids. Germline V gene lookup returns CDR1 SQVTM and CDR2 ANQGSEA. The V gene end was trimmed by 5 bases and the J gene end by 3 bases; junction bases not matched to a gene: 7. The CDR3 sequence is CSVSPGQVYEQYF. CDR3 in DNA: TGCAGCGTTTCTCCCGGACAGGTCTACGAGCAGTACTTC.

The chain combines TRBV7-9 with TRBJ2-1, with 10 bases aligning to TRBD2. The CDR3 length is 16 residues. Looked up from germline, CDR1 is SEHNR and CDR2 is FQNEAQ (reference sequence). V lost 4 bases and J lost 8; bases outside the gene matches: 11. The CDR3 here is CASSSGSSGSLYEQFF. The CDR3 bases are TGTGCCAGCAGCTCAGGGTCTAGCGGGAGTCTCTATGAGCAGTTCTTC.

This clone has just a few counts. V and J are TRBV19 and TRBJ1-1, with TRBD1 matching 9 bases. Germline V gene sequence: CDR1 LNHDA, CDR2 SQIVND (reference sequence). This CDR3 comprises 13 residues. Losses at the gene ends were 3 bases for V and 9 bases for J; bases not matched to a gene: 5. CDR3 amino acids: CASSIPGTGKAFF. In DNA form, the CDR3 reads TGTGCCAGTAGTATCCCCGGGACAGGGAAAGCTTTCTTT.

Here the CDR3 reads CASRVTSLSSGANVLTF. The CDR3 region has the DNA TGTGCCAGCAGGGTAACTAGCCTCAGCTCTGGGGCCAACGTCCTGACTTTC. The genes are TRBV2 and TRBJ2-6; tentative D call: TRBD2 (6 bases). CDR1 is SNHLY and CDR2 is FYNNEI in the germline V gene. The CDR3 runs 17 residues. Trimming shortened V by 6 bases and J by 0 bases, and 15 bases separated the two germline ends.

This clone was detected once. The chain combines TRBV28 with TRBJ1-1; D is possibly TRBD1 (5 bases). V lost 2 bases, J lost 6 bases, and 13 bases lay in between. This CDR3 has 14 residues. Germline V CDR1 and CDR2: MDHEN, SYDVKM. The CDR3: CASSLVGGSSEAFF. As DNA, the CDR3 is TGTGCCAGCAGTTTAGTCGGGGGGTCGTCTGAAGCTTTCTTT.

This sequence joins TRBV7-6 and TRBJ2-7; 9 positions match TRBD1. The junction had 7 bases not matched to a gene; V was cut back by 5 bases and J by 2 bases. The CDR3 length is 15 residues. Germline assignment: CDR1 SGHVS and CDR2 FNYEAQ. The CDR3 sequence is CASSTRQGVTYEQYF. DNA of the CDR3: TGTGCCAGCAGCACCCGACAGGGGGTAACCTACGAGCAGTACTTC.

The chain has TRBV11-3 and TRBJ2-7; 14 bases match TRBD2. The ends lost 4 bases at V and 5 bases at J; junction bases unmatched: 7. The CDR3 is 16 amino acids. Germline assignment: CDR1 SGHNT and CDR2 YENEEA. CDR3 loop: CASSSTPGLAGDEQYF. Written as DNA, the CDR3 is TGTGCCAGCAGCTCCACCCCGGGACTAGCGGGAGACGAGCAGTACTTC.

The chain is built from TRBV29-1 and TRBJ2-3; possible D gene TRBD1, 6 bases. Trimming cost V 0 bases and J 8 bases, with 12 bases left between them. CDR3 length: 13 amino acids. Germline V gene lookup returns CDR1 SQVTM and CDR2 ANQGSEA. The CDR3 reads CSVEDQGPGTQYF. In DNA form, the CDR3 reads TGCAGCGTTGAAGACCAGGGGCCGGGTACGCAGTATTTT.

The chain employs TRBV5-1 and TRBJ1-2, with D possibly matching TRBD1 (6 bases). The V and J ends lost 4 bases and 3 bases respectively, with 10 bases between them. This CDR3 is 13 amino acids long. The germline gives CDR1 SGHRS, CDR2 YFSETQ. The CDR3 DNA reads TGCGCCAGCAGCGTGTGGACAGACTATGGCTACACCTTC. Protein product: CASSVWTDYGYTF.

The chain carries TRBV21-1 and TRBJ2-2; TRBD2 is taken as the D call from the table, unchecked against the DNA. TRBV21-1 is an annotated pseudogene. The CDR3 sequence is 18 residues long. The CDR3 loop is CASSKPKAGGPGVGELFF. The CDR3, as DNA: TGTGCCAGCAGCAAACCTAAGGCGGGAGGGCCCGGGGTCGGGGAGCTGTTTTTT.

The genes are TRBV2 and TRBJ1-1; possibly TRBD1 for D (5 bases). The V end was cut by 8 bases, the J end by 1 base, with 17 bases between. The length of the CDR3 is 15 residues. Germline CDR1 reads SNHLY; CDR2 reads FYNNEI. The CDR3 spells CASAPRGGQNTEAFF. For the CDR3, the DNA is TGTGCCAGCGCCCCGAGGGGAGGACAGAACACTGAAGCTTTCTTT.

The chain recombines TRBV18 with TRBJ1-2; D remains ambiguous. The CDR3 is 13 amino acids. Deletions cut 2 bases from V and 1 base from J, with 5 bases between. The germline V gene encodes CDR1 KGHSH and CDR2 LQKENI. The CDR3 sequence: CASSPGLNYGYTF. CDR3 bases: TGTGCCAGCTCACCAGGACTTAACTATGGCTACACCTTC.

The genes are TRBV28 and TRBJ1-3; the match to TRBD1 covers 7 bases. Losses at the gene ends were 5 bases for V and 0 bases for J; bases not matched to a gene: 7. The CDR3 has 16 residues. Germline CDR1 is MDHEN and CDR2 is SYDVKM. The CDR3 sequence is CASSPPGQSSGNTIYF. Here the CDR3 DNA reads TGTGCCAGCAGTCCGCCGGGACAGTCCTCTGGAAACACCATATATTTT.

The gene calls are TRBV6-6 and TRBJ2-7, with unresolved D. Germline V gene lookup returns CDR1 MNHNY and CDR2 SVGAGI (reference sequence). This CDR3 region has 12 residues. V was cut by 4 bases and J by 4 bases, with 8 bases left in between. As DNA, the CDR3 is TGTGCCAGCAGTTCAGTATCATACGAGCAGTACTTC. Translated, it gives CASSSVSYEQYF.